This paragraph covers one T cell receptor beta chain sequence. Its antigen is still unknown. CDR1 is SGHTA and CDR2 is FQGTGA in the germline V gene. Trimming took 2 bases from V and 1 from J, leaving 11 bases between them. This CDR3 is built from 15 residues. This sample stems from a study of beta chain features in type 1 diabetes. cDNA synthesis used the whole RNA isolate, giving expressed TCRB sequences. This table comes from immunoSEQ multiplex PCR, and its TCRdb copy is limited to in-frame clones, with some not included. This table holds under 800,000 clones, 15% found once. Study-level results: Researchers caution that PCR might favor shorter templates, equally among patients and controls.

This sequence originates from a man between 18 and 35 years old in good health. Sequencing used naive CD4+ T cells from blood. The chain has TRBV7-3 and TRBJ1-1; weak D call: TRBD1 (6 bases). The CDR3 DNA sequence: TGTGCCAGCAGCTTAGGGACATACCAGAACACTGAAGCTTTCTTT. It translates to CASSLGTYQNTEAFF.